The entry below describes one T cell receptor (beta chain). Its antigen is currently unknown. Germline loops: CDR1 MRHNA, CDR2 SNTAGT. Trimming took off 3 bases at V and 0 bases at J, with 14 bases between the two ends. This CDR3 has 17 amino acids. Repertoires were generated with immunoSEQ multiplex PCR, while TCRdb's copy carries only in-frame clones and drops some. The sample shows about 77,000 clones, more than 85% of them seen only once. This entry comes from a study of T cell responses to AZD1222 COVID-19 vaccine. Study-level results: Reportedly, nearly half of unique spike TCRs recognized epitopes outside B.1.351/B.1.1.7 mutations. Increased Spike-specific TCR breadth and depth were observed after two AZD1222 doses. Only a handful of people who got AZD1222 tested seropositive at baseline.

The chain employs TRBV6-4 and TRBJ1-4; D is perhaps TRBD1 (5 bases). The clonotype originates from an adult who received the AZD1222 COVID-19 vaccine. This material consisted of peripheral blood, taken 28 days after the second AZD1222 dose. As DNA, the CDR3 is TGTGCCAGCAGTGAGGGGCGGGGGACTGCAACTAATGAAAAACTGTTTTTT. Translated: CASSEGRGTATNEKLFF.